Listed below are T cell receptor beta chains from one sample, sequenced in a study of T cell responses to AZD1222 COVID-19 vaccine. TCRdb's copy holds only in-frame clones and misses some; the assay was immunoSEQ multiplex PCR. The sample holds about 200,000 clones, 93% seen once. This sample comprised peripheral blood, obtained 28 days after the second AZD1222 dose. The source of these receptors is an adult who received the AZD1222 COVID-19 vaccine. The CDR3 runs from the conserved cysteine through the conserved F or W. The D gene is left open where the match is weak. Expanded clones get a size class; other rows say once, few or many, or leave the size out.

clone size,V gene,D gene,J gene,CDR3 DNA,CDR3 protein
.,TRBV19,TRBD1,TRBJ1-1,TGTGCCAGTAGCGACCTCAGGGGGGAGAGCACTGAAGCTTTCTTT,CASSDLRGESTEAFF
once,TRBV5-1,TRBD1,TRBJ1-1,TGCGCCAGCAGCTTGGGGACAGGGTCTGAAGCTTTCTTT,CASSLGTGSEAFF
.,TRBV3-1/TRBV3-2,.,TRBJ1-2,TGTGCCAGCAGCCAAGCGGGGAGGGAGTATGGCTACACCTTC,CASSQAGREYGYTF
.,TRBV11-2,.,TRBJ1-2,TGTGCCAGCAGCTTAGGTTTGGAGTATGGCTACACCTTC,CASSLGLEYGYTF
.,TRBV3-1/TRBV3-2,.,TRBJ1-4,TGTGCCAGCAGCCAAGTTCCGGGGTTTGGTAATGAAAAACTGTTTTTT,CASSQVPGFGNEKLFF
.,TRBV5-8,.,TRBJ1-2,TGTGCCAGCAGCACTCTCCGGCCGCAGGGGATAGGGAACTATGGCTACACCTTC,CASSTLRPQGIGNYGYTF
.,TRBV7-2,TRBD1,TRBJ1-2,TGTGCCAGCAGCTACGGACAGGGCAGATTGGGTGGCTACACCTTC,CASSYGQGRLGGYTF
.,TRBV28,TRBD1,TRBJ1-2,TGTGCCAGCAGTCCCGGACAGGGCCGGGGCTACACCTTC,CASSPGQGRGYTF
once,TRBV6-5,.,TRBJ1-1,TGTGCCAGCACCCCGACCCAGCGGAGGACTGAAGCTTTCTTT,CASTPTQRRTEAFF
.,TRBV29-1,.,TRBJ1-1,TGCAGCGTTATCTCAGCCGTGAACACTGAAGCTTTCTTT,CSVISAVNTEAFF
.,TRBV7-8,TRBD2,TRBJ2-3,TGTGCCAGCAGTTTCCAGCGGGGGGTCACAGATACGCAGTATTTT,CASSFQRGVTDTQYF
.,TRBV28,.,TRBJ2-2,TGTGCCAGCAGCCCCGTCAGGGTTAGTGGGGAGCTGTTTTTT,CASSPVRVSGELFF
once,TRBV5-5,.,TRBJ1-4,TGTGCCAGCAGCTTGATCGGGGAGATCGGTGAAAAACTGTTTTTT,CASSLIGEIGEKLFF
.,TRBV19,TRBD1,TRBJ1-6,TGTGCCAGTAGTCAAGGGACAGGGTACACACCCCTCCACTTT,CASSQGTGYTPLHF
once,TRBV6-2/TRBV6-3,.,TRBJ1-4,TGTGCCAGCAGCTTTGGACAACTGGCAACTAATGAAAAATTGTTTTTT,CASSFGQLATNEKLFF
.,TRBV4-1,.,TRBJ2-7,TGCGCCAGCAGCCCCCCTAGGGCGGGCTCGGGCTACGAGCAGTACTTC,CASSPPRAGSGYEQYF
.,TRBV12-1,.,TRBJ1-5,TGTGCCAGCAGCCCACCGTATCCAGGGGACCCTAGCAATCAGCCCCAGCATTTT,CASSPPYPGDPSNQPQHF
.,TRBV7-9,.,TRBJ1-6,TGTGCCAGCAGCCCGTTCTCAGGGCCCAATTCACCCCTCCACTTT,CASSPFSGPNSPLHF
.,TRBV6-5,TRBD1,TRBJ2-1,TGTGCCAGCAGTCCGGGACAGGTTAGCAATGAGCAGTTCTTC,CASSPGQVSNEQFF
.,TRBV27,.,TRBJ1-2,TGTGCCAGCAGTACTTTGGGGGACTGGGGATACACCTTC,CASSTLGDWGYTF
.,TRBV12-3/TRBV12-4,.,TRBJ2-7,TGTGCCAGCAGTTTCGCAAGGTCCGAGCAGTACTTC,CASSFARSEQYF
.,TRBV5-6,.,TRBJ2-7,TGTGCCAGCAGCTCATTACAAAACCGCGAGCAGTACTTC,CASSSLQNREQYF
.,TRBV24-1,.,TRBJ2-2,TGTGCCACCAGTGATTTGCCAGTTGGGGCCGGGGAGCTGTTTTTT,CATSDLPVGAGELFF
.,TRBV4-3,.,TRBJ1-1,TGCGCCAGCAGCCAACAGGGGAGAACTGAAGCTTTCTTT,CASSQQGRTEAFF
.,TRBV12-3/TRBV12-4,.,TRBJ2-5,TGTGCCAGCAGTTTAGGAGGTCGGGGCACCCAGTACTTC,CASSLGGRGTQYF
.,TRBV28,.,TRBJ1-4,TGTGCCAGCACCTCAGGGAATGAAAAACTGTTTTTT,CASTSGNEKLFF
.,TRBV20-1,.,TRBJ2-5,TGCAGTGCTGGAGAAGAGACCCAGTACTTC,CSAGEETQYF